This TCR beta chain emerged from a study of blood T cells in healthy people across ages. Broader study findings: Unsorted PBMCs ruled out conclusive naive versus antigen-experienced comparison.

Trimming took off 5 bases at V and 2 bases at J, with 24 bases between the two ends. This CDR3 has 18 residues. A sample-barcoded 5' primer and a J-beta primer mix were used in a second PCR of about 7 to 12 cycles. A single record per CDR3 protein comes from TCRdb applying MiXCR to the 5' RACE reads. The table records around 780,000 distinct CDR3 sequences, around 25% of them present only once. Note on this clonotype: The antigen is not known.

This same sample was also part of a study on T cells of mothers and their children.

The rearrangement joins TRBV12-3 or TRBV12-4 to TRBJ1-2; no clear D. Material: blood. The clonotype originates from a boy younger than 18 in good health. The CDR3 spells CASSPVVDPRMSNYGYTF. The CDR3 DNA reads as TGTGCCAGCAGTCCAGTTGTGGACCCCAGGATGAGCAACTATGGCTACACCTTC.